Shown below are 28 T cell receptor beta chains from a single sample sequenced in a study of human T cells and chemical hapten exposure (dated by TCRdb to the early 2020s). The library was generated by RACE. The sample was run on a NextSeq 500. TCRdb reanalyzed the raw reads on its own, using fastp at Q25 for trimming and MiXCR for clone calling, and kept in-frame beta chains. Rows are combined by CDR3 protein, so each entry shows the most common genes and DNA. Within this sample are some 110,000 distinct CDR3 sequences, with roughly a third of them counted one time only. Of the sample, roughly 2.5% is held by the ten largest clones. Explained via the paper, the time point label denotes: patch test 3, about 24 weeks after DPC sensitization. The treatment or condition label, read with the paper, signifies: therapeutic diphenylcyclopropenone sensitization with weekly scalp DPC. Source: whole blood, taken in connection with sensitization to the hapten diphenylcyclopropenone (DPC). These receptors were collected from a man between 35 and 55 years old with alopecia areata. Some clones in this sample may be carry-over from other donors' samples.

The chain has TRBV7-9 and TRBJ2-3; no clear D. The V gene lost 1 base and the J gene lost 0 bases, with 8 bases spanning the gap. The V gene's germline CDR1 is SEHNR and CDR2 FQNEAQ (reference sequence). The CDR3 sequence is 15 residues long. The CDR3, as DNA: TGTGCCAGCAGCTTAGGGGTGGCTAGCACAGATACGCAGTATTTT. It specifies CASSLGVASTDTQYF.

The CDR3 here is CASTFRGLDTEAFF. CDR3 in DNA: TGTGCCAGCACGTTCAGGGGGTTGGACACTGAAGCTTTCTTT. The chain couples TRBV19 to TRBJ1-1; 7 nucleotides agree with TRBD1. CDR3 length: 14 amino acids. V lost 9 bases to trimming and J lost 3 bases; unmatched junction nucleotides: 10. From germline, CDR1 is LNHDA and CDR2 SQIVND (reference sequence).

This clonotype appeared a few times. V is TRBV29-1 and J is TRBJ2-3; D is perhaps TRBD1 (7 bases). Germline assignment: CDR1 SQVTM and CDR2 ANQGSEA. Trimming removed 4 bases at V and 4 bases at J, with 15 bases between. This CDR3 has 14 residues. The CDR3 here is CSVGRQGGSDTQYF. CDR3 coding DNA: TGCAGCGTTGGACGACAGGGAGGATCAGATACGCAGTATTTT.

The chain couples TRBV30 to TRBJ2-1; D gene unclear. V gave up 3 bases and J gave up 9 bases, with 15 bases separating them. The CDR3 length is 13 residues. The V gene's germline CDR1 is GTSNPN and CDR2 SVGIG (reference sequence). The CDR3 nucleotides are TGTGCCTGGAGCCCGCTCTCCGACGGTGAGCAGTTCTTC. It yields the protein CAWSPLSDGEQFF.

The chain carries TRBV12-3 or TRBV12-4 and TRBJ1-1; D unresolved. Trimming took off 3 bases at V and 3 bases at J, with 11 bases between the two ends. This CDR3 contains 14 residues. The DNA for the CDR3 is TGTGCCAGCAGTTTTGGCAGGTATGACACTGAAGCTTTCTTT. Its translation: CASSFGRYDTEAFF.

This clonotype appeared a few times. The V call is TRBV6-5, the J call TRBJ2-6, with D possibly matching TRBD2 (6 bases). The CDR3 has 19 amino acids. V shed 7 bases and J shed 0 bases, with 22 bases lying between them. CDR1 MNHEY and CDR2 SVGAGI come from the germline V gene. CDR3: CASIVSSDGLTSGANVLTF. The DNA of the CDR3 is TGTGCCAGCATCGTTAGTAGCGACGGACTAACCTCTGGGGCCAACGTCCTGACTTTC.

The table lists this clonotype with a few counts. This sequence joins TRBV5-1 and TRBJ2-5; D may be TRBD2 (5 bases). In germline, CDR1 is SGHRS, CDR2 YFSETQ. The CDR3 covers 15 residues. Trimming took off 2 bases at V and 1 base at J, with 12 bases between the two ends. DNA of the CDR3: TGCGCCAGCAGCTTCCGGACGGCGGGCCAAGAGACCCAGTACTTC. Its protein product is CASSFRTAGQETQYF.

This clonotype was counted a few times. The chain uses TRBV11-2 and TRBJ1-6, with 9 bases fitting TRBD1. In germline, CDR1 is SGHAT, CDR2 FQNNGV. The CDR3 contains 15 residues. CDR3 sequence reads: CAWGTGSSYNSPLHF. In DNA, the CDR3 is TGTGCATGGGGGACAGGGAGCTCCTATAATTCACCCCTCCACTTT.

This chain connects TRBV30 to TRBJ1-1; no clear D. Trimming took off 3 bases at V and 0 bases at J, with 11 bases between the two ends. The CDR3 covers 14 residues. Germline assignment: CDR1 GTSNPN and CDR2 SVGIG (reference sequence). CDR3 DNA: TGTGCCTGGAGGAGGTGGCAGCTGAACACTGAAGCTTTCTTT. This gives the protein CAWRRWQLNTEAFF.

This clonotype was detected only a few times. The chain has TRBV20-1 and TRBJ2-5; 9 bases map to TRBD2. J lost 5 bases, V lost 1 base, and 5 bases had no gene match. From germline, CDR1 is DFQATT and CDR2 SNEGSKA (reference sequence). The CDR3 has 14 amino acids. CDR3 loop: CSARVETSGETQYF. The CDR3, as DNA: TGCAGTGCTAGAGTGGAGACTAGCGGCGAGACCCAGTACTTC.

In its sample, this clonotype was seen a few times. The chain is built from TRBV9 and TRBJ2-3, with a possible D match to TRBD1 (5 bases). CDR3 length equals 18 residues. Trimming pared 4 bases from V and 6 bases from J, leaving 27 bases between. Germline CDR1 is SGDLS and CDR2 is YYNGEE. The chain's CDR3 is CASSPLYDEGANPDTQYF. The CDR3 region has the DNA TGTGCCAGCAGCCCACTCTATGACGAAGGGGCCAACCCCGATACGCAGTATTTT.

The gene calls are TRBV7-9 and TRBJ2-5; D is undetermined. This CDR3 spans 12 amino acids. From germline, CDR1 is SEHNR and CDR2 FQNEAQ (reference sequence). Trimming took 3 bases from V and 1 from J, leaving 3 bases between them. CDR3 bases: TGTGCCAGCAGCTTTGCCCAAGAGACCCAGTACTTC. Translating gives CASSFAQETQYF.

The V gene is TRBV20-1, the J gene TRBJ1-5; TRBD1 might be the D (5 bases). The CDR3 extends over 15 amino acids. Germline V gene data show CDR1 as DFQATT and CDR2 as SNEGSKA (reference sequence). With 3 bases removed from V and 4 bases from J, the gap between germline ends came to 16 bases. CDR3 in DNA: TGCAGTGCTAGGCGACGGGGGTCGGGGAATCAGCCCCAGCATTTT. Translation: CSARRRGSGNQPQHF.

The chain carries TRBV20-1 and TRBJ2-7; no firm D call. The CDR3 extends over 11 amino acids. The germline V gene encodes CDR1 DFQATT and CDR2 SNEGSKA (reference sequence). Deletions cut 6 bases from V and 6 bases from J, with 12 bases between. CDR3 coding DNA: TGCAGTGCGTCCCGGGTGGGCGAGCAGTACTTC. It is translated as CSASRVGEQYF.

This clonotype was seen a handful of times. This chain joins TRBV14 and TRBJ1-5; D is uncertain. Germline V gene data show CDR1 as SGHDN and CDR2 as FVKESK. This CDR3 is 13 amino acids long. V was trimmed by 5 bases and J by 6 bases, leaving 11 bases between them. CDR3 in amino acids: CASSSSRGQPQHF. CDR3 sequence (DNA): TGTGCCAGCAGCTCATCGAGAGGTCAGCCCCAGCATTTT.

This chain links TRBV6-6 with TRBJ1-1; D may be TRBD1 (6 bases). V gave up 4 bases and J gave up 4 bases, with 10 bases separating them. Germline V lookup: CDR1 MNHNY, CDR2 SVGAGI (reference sequence). This CDR3 has 13 residues. CDR3 in amino acids: CASSFQQGTEAFF. CDR3 DNA: TGTGCCAGCAGTTTCCAACAGGGCACTGAAGCTTTCTTT.

The V and J genes are TRBV12-3 or TRBV12-4 and TRBJ2-5; 8 nucleotides agree with TRBD1. The CDR3 contains 12 residues. The V segment lost 10 bases and the J segment 3 bases; nucleotides outside the gene matches: 4. CDR3 nucleotides: TGTGCCACCATGGACAGGGAAGAGACCCAGTACTTC. It specifies CATMDREETQYF.

V gene TRBV6-5 combines with J gene TRBJ2-7, with TRBD2 as a possible D gene (6 bases). Trimming took off 5 bases at V and 3 bases at J, with 17 bases between the two ends. The germline V gene has CDR1 MNHEY and CDR2 SVGAGI. The CDR3 contains 15 residues. As DNA, the CDR3 is TGTGCCAGCAGTAGGGAGGCCCGGCGGTACTACGAGCAGTACTTC. It translates to CASSREARRYYEQYF.

The chain carries TRBV12-3 or TRBV12-4 and TRBJ1-2, with D tentatively TRBD1 (6 bases). The germline V and J ends were trimmed by 3 bases and 10 bases, with 21 bases remaining between them. The CDR3 runs 15 residues. This CDR3 is CASSLESFQDSAYTF. Here the CDR3 DNA reads TGTGCCAGCAGTTTGGAGTCCTTTCAGGACAGTGCCTACACCTTC.

The CDR3 sequence: CASSVATWGGTVVYEQYV. As DNA, the CDR3 is TGTGCCAGCAGCGTAGCTACATGGGGGGGGACAGTCGTCTACGAGCAGTACGTC. The rearrangement uses TRBV9 and TRBJ2-7, with D tentatively TRBD1 or TRBD2 (7 bases each). The germline V gene has CDR1 SGDLS and CDR2 YYNGEE. Trimming removed 0 bases at V and 3 bases at J, with 22 bases between. The CDR3 is 18 residues long.

This clonotype was detected only a few times. The chain has TRBV27 and TRBJ2-1; D ambiguous. The ends were cut back, 4 bases at V and 7 bases at J, with 14 bases in the middle. Germline V gives CDR1 MNHEY, CDR2 SMNVEV (reference sequence). CDR3 length equals 14 residues. The CDR3 DNA sequence: TGTGCCAGCAGTTCTCCCCCAACCTTAAATGAGCAGTTCTTC. Translating it yields CASSSPPTLNEQFF.

This clonotype was found a few times. The CDR3 loop reads CASSEPPWGSSTDTQYF. In DNA form, the CDR3 reads TGTGCCAGCAGTGAACCGCCGTGGGGTTCAAGCACAGATACGCAGTATTTT. V is TRBV2 and J is TRBJ2-3, with D hard to call. The germline gives CDR1 SNHLY, CDR2 FYNNEI. The CDR3 runs 17 residues. The V end lost 2 bases, the J end lost 0 bases, and 15 bases lay between the germline ends.

The chain uses TRBV6-2 or TRBV6-3 and TRBJ2-1; D may be TRBD2 (5 bases). CDR1 is MNHEY, CDR2 SVGEGT, per germline. The CDR3 length is 13 residues. Trimming removed 2 bases at V and 13 bases at J, with 15 bases between. The chain's CDR3 is CASSYRASSLQFF. CDR3 in DNA: TGTGCCAGCAGTTACAGGGCTAGCTCCCTCCAGTTCTTC.

This clonotype was seen only a few times. At one boundary the junction diverges from the germline segment, which might be a read error. This chain uses TRBV7-9 with TRBJ2-1; 12 nucleotides align to TRBD2. The CDR3 consists of 14 residues. Germline CDR1 reads SEHNR; CDR2 reads FQNEAQ (reference sequence). The CDR3 sequence is CASSLAGGVYEQFF. The CDR3 DNA reads as TGTGCCAGCAGCCTAGCGGGAGGGGTTTATGAGCAGTTCTTC.

The chain carries TRBV29-1 and TRBJ2-6, with TRBD1 matching 7 bases. This CDR3 is 13 amino acids long. Germline CDR1 SQVTM, CDR2 ANQGSEA. Trimming took 6 bases from V and 1 from J; bases not matched to a gene: 0. The CDR3 nucleotides are TGCAGCGTGACAGGGTCTGGGGCCAACGTCCTGACTTTC. Protein product: CSVTGSGANVLTF. The complete variable domain, with remaining parts taken from reference TRBV29-1 and TRBJ2-6, reads SAVISQKPSRDICQRGTSLTIQCQVDSQVTMMFWYRQQPGQSLTLIATANQGSEATYESGFVIDKFPISRPNLTFSTLTVSNMSPEDSSIYLCSVTGSGANVLTFGAGSRLTVL.

The chain recombines TRBV27 with TRBJ1-2; D may be TRBD1 (5 bases). Germline CDR1 is MNHEY and CDR2 is SMNVEV (reference sequence). This CDR3 spans 13 amino acids. Trimming cost V 4 bases and J 6 bases, with 12 bases left between them. The CDR3 DNA reads TGTGCCAGCAGTTCAGGGAGAATGGATGGCTACACCTTC. It is translated as CASSSGRMDGYTF.

This clonotype was picked up a small number of times. The chain carries TRBV6-1 and TRBJ2-1; D is undetermined. Trimming left V 7 bases short and J 10 bases short, with 11 bases between. The CDR3 is 11 amino acids. From germline, CDR1 is MNHNS and CDR2 SASEGT. The CDR3 bases are TGTGCCAGCACCGAACTGTTCGAGCAGTTCTTC. Encoded protein: CASTELFEQFF.

V gene TRBV4-3 combines with J gene TRBJ2-6; 8 positions match TRBD1. The V gene end was trimmed by 3 bases and the J gene end by 0 bases; junction bases not matched to a gene: 4. Germline CDR1 reads LGHNA; CDR2 reads YSLEER. The CDR3 is made up of 17 amino acids. The CDR3 sequence: CASSHWTGTSGANVLTF. The CDR3 DNA reads TGCGCCAGCAGCCACTGGACAGGGACCTCTGGGGCCAACGTCCTGACTTTC.